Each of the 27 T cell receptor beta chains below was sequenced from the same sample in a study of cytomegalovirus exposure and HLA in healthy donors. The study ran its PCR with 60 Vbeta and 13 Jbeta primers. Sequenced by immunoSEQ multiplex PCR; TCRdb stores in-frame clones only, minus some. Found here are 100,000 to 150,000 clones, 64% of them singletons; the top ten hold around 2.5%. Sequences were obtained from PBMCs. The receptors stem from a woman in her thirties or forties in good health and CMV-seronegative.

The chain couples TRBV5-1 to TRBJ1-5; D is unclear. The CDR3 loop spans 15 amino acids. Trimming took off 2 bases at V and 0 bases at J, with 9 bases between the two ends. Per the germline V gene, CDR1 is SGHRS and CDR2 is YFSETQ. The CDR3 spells CASSLTAASNQPQHF. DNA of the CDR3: TGCGCCAGCAGCTTAACTGCCGCTAGCAATCAGCCCCAGCATTTT.

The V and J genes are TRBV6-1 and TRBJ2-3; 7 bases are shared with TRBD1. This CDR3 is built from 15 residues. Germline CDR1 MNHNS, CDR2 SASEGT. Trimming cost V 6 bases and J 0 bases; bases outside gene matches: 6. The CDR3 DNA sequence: TGTGCCAGCAGGAAGGGGGCTAGAAGCACAGATACGCAGTATTTT. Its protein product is CASRKGARSTDTQYF.

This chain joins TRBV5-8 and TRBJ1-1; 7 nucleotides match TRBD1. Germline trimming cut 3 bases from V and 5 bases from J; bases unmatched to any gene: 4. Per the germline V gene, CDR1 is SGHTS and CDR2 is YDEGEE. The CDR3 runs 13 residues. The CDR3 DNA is TGTGCCAGCAGCTCAGCAGGGGGAACTGAAGCTTTCTTT. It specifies CASSSAGGTEAFF. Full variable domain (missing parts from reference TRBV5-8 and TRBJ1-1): EAGVTQSPTHLIKTRGQQATLRCSPISGHTSVYWYQQALGLGLQFLLWYDEGEERNRGNFPPRFSGRQFPNYSSELNVNALELEDSALYLCASSSAGGTEAFFGQGTRLTVV.

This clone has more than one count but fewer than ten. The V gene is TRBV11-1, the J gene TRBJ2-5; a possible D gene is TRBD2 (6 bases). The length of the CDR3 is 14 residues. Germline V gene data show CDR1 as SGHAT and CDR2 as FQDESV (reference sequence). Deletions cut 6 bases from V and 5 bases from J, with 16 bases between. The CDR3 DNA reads TGTGCCAGCAGTTCGGATTTGGGGAGGGAGACCCAGTACTTC. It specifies CASSSDLGRETQYF.

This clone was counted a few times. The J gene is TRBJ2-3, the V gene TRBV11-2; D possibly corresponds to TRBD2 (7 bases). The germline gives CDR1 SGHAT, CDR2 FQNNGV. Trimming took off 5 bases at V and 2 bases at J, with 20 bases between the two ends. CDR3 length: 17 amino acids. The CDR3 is CASSLTRGAQSTDTQYF. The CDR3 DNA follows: TGTGCCAGCAGCCTCACCCGGGGGGCCCAATCCACAGATACGCAGTATTTT.

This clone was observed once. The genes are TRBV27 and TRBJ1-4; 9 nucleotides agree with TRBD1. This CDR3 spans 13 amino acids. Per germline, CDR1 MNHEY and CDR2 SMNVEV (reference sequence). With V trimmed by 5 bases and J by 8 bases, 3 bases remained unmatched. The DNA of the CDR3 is TGTGCCAGCAGTCGACAGGGGGGGGAAAAACTGTTTTTT. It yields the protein CASSRQGGEKLFF.

The CDR3 reads CASSRGWGPEKNNQPQHF. In DNA, the CDR3 is TGCGCCAGCAGCCGTGGGTGGGGGCCTGAAAAGAACAATCAGCCCCAGCATTTT. The gene calls are TRBV4-1 and TRBJ1-5, with D maybe TRBD1 (6 bases). Trimming took off 4 bases at V and 3 bases at J, with 22 bases between the two ends. The CDR3 totals 18 residues. Germline loops: CDR1 MGHRA, CDR2 YSYEKL.

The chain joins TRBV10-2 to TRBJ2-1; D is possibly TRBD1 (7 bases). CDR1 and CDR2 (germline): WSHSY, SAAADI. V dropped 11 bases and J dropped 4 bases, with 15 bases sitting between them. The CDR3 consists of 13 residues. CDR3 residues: CALAGTAYNEQFF. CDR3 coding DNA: TGCGCCCTCGCGGGGACAGCGTACAATGAGCAGTTCTTC.

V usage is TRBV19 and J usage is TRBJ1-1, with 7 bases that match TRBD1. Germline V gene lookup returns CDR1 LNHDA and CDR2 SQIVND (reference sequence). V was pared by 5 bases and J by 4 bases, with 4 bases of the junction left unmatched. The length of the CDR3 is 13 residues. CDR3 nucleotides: TGTGCCAGTAGTCAGGGGACAGTCACTGAAGCTTTCTTT. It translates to CASSQGTVTEAFF.

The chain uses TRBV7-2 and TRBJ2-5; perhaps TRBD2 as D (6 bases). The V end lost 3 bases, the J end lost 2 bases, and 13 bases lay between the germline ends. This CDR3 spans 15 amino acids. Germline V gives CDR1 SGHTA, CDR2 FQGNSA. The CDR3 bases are TGTGCCAGCAGCTTGCTTTGGGGGGTTCAAGAGACCCAGTACTTC. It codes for CASSLLWGVQETQYF.

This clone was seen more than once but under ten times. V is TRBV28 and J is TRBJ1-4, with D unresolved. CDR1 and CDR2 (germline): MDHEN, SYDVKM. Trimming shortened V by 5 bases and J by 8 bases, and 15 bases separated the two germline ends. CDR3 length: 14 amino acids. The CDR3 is CASSIREVGEKLFF. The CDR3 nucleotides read TGTGCCAGCAGTATCCGGGAGGTGGGGGAAAAACTGTTTTTT. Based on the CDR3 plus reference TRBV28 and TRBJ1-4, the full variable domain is DVKVTQSSRYLVKRTGEKVFLECVQDMDHENMFWYRQDPGLGLRLIYFSYDVKMKEKGDIPEGYSVSREKKERFSLILESASTNQTSMYLCASSIREVGEKLFFGSGTQLSVL.

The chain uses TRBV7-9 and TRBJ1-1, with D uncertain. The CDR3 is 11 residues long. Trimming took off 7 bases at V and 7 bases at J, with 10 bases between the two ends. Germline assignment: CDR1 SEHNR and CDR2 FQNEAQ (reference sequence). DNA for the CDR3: TGTGCCAGCACCAGAGGGATTGAAGCTTTCTTT. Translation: CASTRGIEAFF.

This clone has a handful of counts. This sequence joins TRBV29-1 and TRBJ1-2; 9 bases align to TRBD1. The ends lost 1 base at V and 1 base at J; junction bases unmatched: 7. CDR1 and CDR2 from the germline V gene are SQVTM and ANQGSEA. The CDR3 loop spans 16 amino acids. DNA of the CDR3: TGCAGCGTTGAAGGGACAGGGGAAGGATATAACTATGGCTACACCTTC. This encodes CSVEGTGEGYNYGYTF.

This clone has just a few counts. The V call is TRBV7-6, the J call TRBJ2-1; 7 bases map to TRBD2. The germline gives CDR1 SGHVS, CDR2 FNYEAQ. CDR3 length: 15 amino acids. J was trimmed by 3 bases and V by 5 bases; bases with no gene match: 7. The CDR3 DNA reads TGTGCCAGCAGCACAATTGGCGGGGGCTACAATGAGCAGTTCTTC. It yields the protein CASSTIGGGYNEQFF.

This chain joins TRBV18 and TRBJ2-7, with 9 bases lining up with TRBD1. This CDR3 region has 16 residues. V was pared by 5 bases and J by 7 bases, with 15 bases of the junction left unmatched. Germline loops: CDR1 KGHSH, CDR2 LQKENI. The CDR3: CASSDETGGPPREQYF. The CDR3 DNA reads TGTGCCAGCTCAGACGAGACAGGGGGGCCCCCTAGGGAGCAGTACTTC.

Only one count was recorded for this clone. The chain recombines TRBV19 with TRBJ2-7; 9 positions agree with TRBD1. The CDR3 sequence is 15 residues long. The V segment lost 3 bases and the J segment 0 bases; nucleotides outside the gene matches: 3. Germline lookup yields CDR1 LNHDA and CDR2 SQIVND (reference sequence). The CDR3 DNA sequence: TGTGCCAGTAGTATCCGGGACAGGGTCTCCTACGAGCAGTACTTC. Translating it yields CASSIRDRVSYEQYF. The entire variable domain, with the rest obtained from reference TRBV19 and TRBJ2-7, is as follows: DGGITQSPKYLFRKEGQNVTLSCEQNLNHDAMYWYRQDPGQGLRLIYYSQIVNDFQKGDIAEGYSVSREKKESFPLTVTSAQKNPTAFYLCASSIRDRVSYEQYFGPGTRLTVT.

DNA of the CDR3: TGTGCCTGGAGTCGGGGTGCTGAAGCTTTCTTT. Its translation: CAWSRGAEAFF. V is TRBV30 and J is TRBJ1-1; D is unresolved. CDR3 length: 11 residues. CDR1 GTSNPN and CDR2 SVGIG come from the germline V gene (reference sequence). Trimming took off 2 bases at V and 6 bases at J, with 7 bases between the two ends.

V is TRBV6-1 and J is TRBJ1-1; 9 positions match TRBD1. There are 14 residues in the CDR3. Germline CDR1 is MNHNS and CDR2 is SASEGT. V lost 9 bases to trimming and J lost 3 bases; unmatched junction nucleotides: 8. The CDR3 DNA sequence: TGTGCCAGTAATTATGACAGGGGGGACACTGAAGCTTTCTTT. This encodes CASNYDRGDTEAFF.

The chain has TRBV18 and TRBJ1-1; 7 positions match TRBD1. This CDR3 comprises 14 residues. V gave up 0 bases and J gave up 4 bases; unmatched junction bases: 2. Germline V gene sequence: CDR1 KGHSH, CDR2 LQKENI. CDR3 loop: CASSPPGTATEAFF. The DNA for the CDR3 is TGTGCCAGCTCACCACCCGGGACAGCCACTGAAGCTTTCTTT.

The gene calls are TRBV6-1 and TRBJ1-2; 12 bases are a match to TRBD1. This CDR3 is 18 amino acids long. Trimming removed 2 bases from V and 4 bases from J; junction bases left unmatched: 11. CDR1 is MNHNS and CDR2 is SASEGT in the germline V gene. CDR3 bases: TGTGCCAGCAGTGAAAAGGTGGGAGGGACAGGGGGCCTCTATGGCTACACCTTC. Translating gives CASSEKVGGTGGLYGYTF.

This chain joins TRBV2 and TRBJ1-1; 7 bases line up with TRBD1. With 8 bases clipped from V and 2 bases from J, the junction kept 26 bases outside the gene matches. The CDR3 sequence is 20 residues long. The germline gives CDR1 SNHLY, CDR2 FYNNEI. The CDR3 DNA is TGTGCCAGCGATGGTCCTGGACAGGTAACCTCAGACGCTCGCAACACTGAAGCTTTCTTT. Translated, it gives CASDGPGQVTSDARNTEAFF. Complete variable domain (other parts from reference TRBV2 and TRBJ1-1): EPEVTQTPSHQVTQMGQEVILRCVPISNHLYFYWYRQILGQKVEFLVSFYNNEISEKSEIFDDQFSVERPDGSNFTLKIRSTKLEDSAMYFCASDGPGQVTSDARNTEAFFGQGTRLTVV.

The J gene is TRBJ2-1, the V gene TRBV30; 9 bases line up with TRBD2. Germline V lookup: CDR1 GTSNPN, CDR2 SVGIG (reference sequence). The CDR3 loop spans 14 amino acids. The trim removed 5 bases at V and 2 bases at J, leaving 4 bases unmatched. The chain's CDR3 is CAWCLAGPYNEQFF. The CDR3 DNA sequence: TGTGCCTGGTGCCTAGCGGGGCCCTACAATGAGCAGTTCTTC.

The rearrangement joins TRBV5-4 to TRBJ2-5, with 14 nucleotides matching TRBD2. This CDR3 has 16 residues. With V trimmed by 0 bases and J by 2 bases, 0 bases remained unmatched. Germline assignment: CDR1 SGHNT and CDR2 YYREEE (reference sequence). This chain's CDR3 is CASSLGTSGGQETQYF. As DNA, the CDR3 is TGTGCCAGCAGCTTGGGGACTAGCGGGGGGCAAGAGACCCAGTACTTC.

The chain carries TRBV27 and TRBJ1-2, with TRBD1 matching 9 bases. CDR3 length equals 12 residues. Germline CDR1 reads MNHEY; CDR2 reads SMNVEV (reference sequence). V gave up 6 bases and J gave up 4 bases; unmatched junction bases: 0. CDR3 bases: TGTGCCAGCAGGACAGGGGGCTATGGCTACACCTTC. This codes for CASRTGGYGYTF.

The DNA of the CDR3 is TGTGCCAGCAGAGGGGGCGCTGGGGGAAACACCATATATTTT. This gives the protein CASRGGAGGNTIYF. The chain has TRBV6-1 and TRBJ1-3; 7 bases are shared with TRBD1. Germline lookup yields CDR1 MNHNS and CDR2 SASEGT. V shed 6 bases and J 4 bases; nucleotides not matched to a gene: 6. CDR3 length equals 14 residues.

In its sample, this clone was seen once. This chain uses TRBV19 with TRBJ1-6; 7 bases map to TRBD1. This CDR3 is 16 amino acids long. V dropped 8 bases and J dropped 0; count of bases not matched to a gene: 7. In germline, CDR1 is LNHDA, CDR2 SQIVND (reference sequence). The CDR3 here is CASSPGQSSYNSPLHF. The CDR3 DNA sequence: TGTGCCAGTTCCCCGGGACAGAGCTCCTATAATTCACCCCTCCACTTT.

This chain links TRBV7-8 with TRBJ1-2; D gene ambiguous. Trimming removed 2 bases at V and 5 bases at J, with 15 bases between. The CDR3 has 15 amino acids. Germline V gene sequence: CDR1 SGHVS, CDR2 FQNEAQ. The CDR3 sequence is CASSLIEVPGYGYTF. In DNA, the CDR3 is TGTGCCAGCAGCTTAATTGAGGTGCCGGGATATGGCTACACCTTC.